A selection of T cell receptor beta chains follows, all from one sample in a study of T cell responses to AZD1222 COVID-19 vaccine. Generated by immunoSEQ multiplex PCR, the TCRdb table keeps only in-frame clones and is missing some. Among around 160,000 clones listed, about 93% were seen once. The input for sequencing was peripheral blood, taken on day 0 of AZD1222 vaccination. These receptors came from an adult in good health. Both conserved end residues are part of each CDR3. A D gene is named only where the DNA matches it firmly. For some rows the clone size is stated as once, few or many, or as a class when expanded; others skip it.

cdr3_nt,cdr3_aa,v_call,clone_size,d_call,j_call
TGTGCCAGTAGTATACGGGGACAGGGGGCCACAGATACGCAGTATTTT,CASSIRGQGATDTQYF,TRBV19,.,TRBD1,TRBJ2-3
TGTGCCAGTTGGACAGGGACCGGAAACACCATATATTTT,CASWTGTGNTIYF,TRBV6-5,.,TRBD1,TRBJ1-3
TGTGCCAGCAGTTTATCACAGGGCTTTAGTGAGGCTTTCTTT,CASSLSQGFSEAFF,TRBV28,.,.,TRBJ1-1
TGTGCCAGCAGCTACGACGGTAACTATGGCTACACCTTC,CASSYDGNYGYTF,TRBV12-3/TRBV12-4,.,.,TRBJ1-2
TGTGCCAGCAGTGAAGTGGGGGGCCTCTACAATGAGCAGTTCTTC,CASSEVGGLYNEQFF,TRBV6-1,.,.,TRBJ2-1
TGTGCCAGCAGTTACGGGCACTCTGGGGCCAACGTCCTGACTTTC,CASSYGHSGANVLTF,TRBV6-5,.,.,TRBJ2-6
TGTGCCAGCAGTTTAGACATGTCCACTGAAGCTTTCTTT,CASSLDMSTEAFF,TRBV12-3/TRBV12-4,.,.,TRBJ1-1
TGTGCCAGCAGTGATAGGGGCTTTCCCTATGGCTACACCTTC,CASSDRGFPYGYTF,TRBV2,.,.,TRBJ1-2
TGCGCCAGCAGCCCCGGGACAGGCATACAGACCCAGTACTTC,CASSPGTGIQTQYF,TRBV5-1,.,TRBD1,TRBJ2-5
TGTGCCAGCAGCAAAGACAGGGGTCCTGGCTACGAGCAGTACTTC,CASSKDRGPGYEQYF,TRBV7-2,.,TRBD1,TRBJ2-7
TGTGCCATCACTGGGCGGGGGACGATAGATACGCAGTATTTT,CAITGRGTIDTQYF,TRBV10-3,.,TRBD2,TRBJ2-3
TGCGCCAGCAGCCATATTCGGGCCAGCTCCTACGAGCAGTACTTC,CASSHIRASSYEQYF,TRBV4-3,once,.,TRBJ2-7
TGTGCCAGCAGCACAGCGGGGGGGCCCCTCGAGCAGTACTTC,CASSTAGGPLEQYF,TRBV7-9,.,TRBD2,TRBJ2-7
TGTGCCAGCAGTTCCGGGACGGTGTTTTATACTGAAGCTTTCTTT,CASSSGTVFYTEAFF,TRBV6-5,.,.,TRBJ1-1
TGTGCCAGCAGCCTACAGGGCTATGGCTACACCTTC,CASSLQGYGYTF,TRBV11-3,few,.,TRBJ1-2
TGTGCCAGCAGTCCACCCCCAGGGGGGGCCGAAGCTTTCTTT,CASSPPPGGAEAFF,TRBV6-2/TRBV6-3,.,TRBD1,TRBJ1-1
TGTGCCAGTCGCAACAGGGTAGGGGACAATCAGCCCCAGCATTTT,CASRNRVGDNQPQHF,TRBV7-2,.,.,TRBJ1-5
TGTGCCAGCAGGTGGGACAGGGAGACATTCACCGGGGAGCTGTTTTTT,CASRWDRETFTGELFF,TRBV27,.,TRBD1,TRBJ2-2
TGTGCCAGCAGCGGGGGTGGGTGGGACACCCCTCTCAATGAGCAGTTCTTC,CASSGGGWDTPLNEQFF,TRBV5-6,.,.,TRBJ2-1
TGTGCCAGCAGCAAAGGTCTCACAGATACGCAGTATTTT,CASSKGLTDTQYF,TRBV6-5,.,.,TRBJ2-3
TGTGCCAGCAGTATGGGCGAAAAACTGTTTTTT,CASSMGEKLFF,TRBV6-1,.,.,TRBJ1-4
TGTGCCAGCAGCAAACGGGACAGCTTCTCTGGAAACACCATATATTTT,CASSKRDSFSGNTIYF,TRBV7-2,.,TRBD1,TRBJ1-3
TGTGCCAGCAGTTCCACCGATCTGGGTCGCAGGGTCTACGAGCAGTACTTC,CASSSTDLGRRVYEQYF,TRBV6-2/TRBV6-3,.,.,TRBJ2-7
TGCGCCAGCAGCCAAGAACAGGGCTGGACTGAAGCTTTCTTT,CASSQEQGWTEAFF,TRBV4-1,.,.,TRBJ1-1
TGTGCCAGCAGCTTAATCGGAAAGGGGAATTCACCCCTCCACTTT,CASSLIGKGNSPLHF,TRBV11-2,.,.,TRBJ1-6
TGTGCCAGCGGAACGACGACCGTCTCCGGCGAGCAGTACTTC,CASGTTTVSGEQYF,TRBV3-1/TRBV3-2,once,.,TRBJ2-7
TGTGCCAGCAGCCAAAGTACGGAGTCGGGTGGCTACACCTTC,CASSQSTESGGYTF,TRBV4-2,once,.,TRBJ1-2
TGTGCCAGCAGCAGTACAGCGGTCGAGACCCAGTACTTC,CASSSTAVETQYF,TRBV7-9,.,.,TRBJ2-5
TGTGCCAGCAGTGAAGGGAGGGTAGGCCTCTATGGCTACACCTTC,CASSEGRVGLYGYTF,TRBV6-1,.,.,TRBJ1-2
TGTGCCAGCAGTTTAGGGCTTAATAATGAGCAGTTCTTC,CASSLGLNNEQFF,TRBV12-3/TRBV12-4,.,.,TRBJ2-1
TGCGCCAGCAGCCAAGACCCCCAGGTTGTCTCCTACAATGAGCAGTTCTTC,CASSQDPQVVSYNEQFF,TRBV4-3,.,.,TRBJ2-1
TGTGCCAGCAGCGTTGGTGACAGGGGAGATACGCAGTATTTT,CASSVGDRGDTQYF,TRBV9,.,TRBD1,TRBJ2-3
TGTGCCATCAGGACCGGGGGTCTGGGCACTGAAGCTTTCTTT,CAIRTGGLGTEAFF,TRBV10-3,.,.,TRBJ1-1
TGTGCCACCAGCCCCGAGGGGCGGAGCTATGGCTACACCTTC,CATSPEGRSYGYTF,TRBV15,.,.,TRBJ1-2
TGTGCCAGTAGTATAGATGCGGGATACTACGAGCAGTACTTC,CASSIDAGYYEQYF,TRBV19,.,.,TRBJ2-7
TGTGCCAGCAAGGAGGGAGCTAATGAAAAACTGTTTTTT,CASKEGANEKLFF,TRBV28,.,.,TRBJ1-4
TGCGCCAGCAGCTCCGGGACAGGGGAGAACATTCAGTACTTC,CASSSGTGENIQYF,TRBV5-1,.,TRBD1,TRBJ2-4
TGTGCCAGCGGGGCAGGCGGGGGGACTGAAGCTTTCTTT,CASGAGGGTEAFF,TRBV7-3,.,.,TRBJ1-1
TGTGCCAGCAGCTCCGACAGGGGCGTTAACTATGGCTACACCTTC,CASSSDRGVNYGYTF,TRBV5-6,.,TRBD1,TRBJ1-2